Following are 32 T cell receptor beta chains from one sample sequenced in a study of T cells in Graves' hyperthyroidism and ophthalmopathy. Amplification targeted TCR beta CDR3 regions from RNA transcripts. First-round RT-PCR with HTBI primers amplified the TCR CDR3 region. TCRdb fed the multiplex PCR reads into MiXCR, producing one record per CDR3 protein. The sample lists about 740,000 distinct CDR3 sequences; less than 15% were seen once. Sequencing input: blood. The receptors here all came from a woman younger than 30 with Graves' hyperthyroidism.

This clonotype was seen only a few times. The rearrangement links TRBV27 to TRBJ1-5; D is ambiguous. The CDR3 contains 14 residues. Trimming shortened V by 10 bases and J by 0 bases, and 13 bases separated the two germline ends. The germline CDR1 and CDR2 sequences are MNHEY and SMNVEV (reference sequence). This CDR3 reads CATATSLSNQPQHF. The CDR3 nucleotides are TGTGCCACCGCGACATCACTTAGCAATCAGCCCCAGCATTTT.

Ten or more counts support this clonotype. This chain links TRBV12-3 or TRBV12-4 with TRBJ1-1; 9 bases align to TRBD1. The CDR3 is 17 amino acids. J lost 5 bases, V lost 5 bases, and 15 bases had no gene match. The CDR3 sequence is CASSPTGGRAPSTEAFF. In DNA form, the CDR3 reads TGTGCCAGCAGTCCCACAGGGGGCCGCGCACCGTCAACTGAAGCTTTCTTT.

The chain recombines TRBV3-1 with TRBJ1-3; D perhaps matches TRBD1 (6 bases). Trimming removed 0 bases from V and 0 bases from J, with 9 bases in between. The CDR3 consists of 16 residues. Germline V gene lookup returns CDR1 LGHDT and CDR2 YNNKEL (reference sequence). The CDR3 is CASSQDPDSSGNTIYF. The CDR3 DNA sequence: TGTGCCAGCAGCCAAGATCCGGACAGCTCTGGAAACACCATATATTTT.

This clonotype was seen ten or more times. This chain uses TRBV12-3 or TRBV12-4 with TRBJ1-2, with 10 nucleotides matching TRBD1. The CDR3 has 14 amino acids. V lost 5 bases, J lost 7 bases, and 7 bases stayed unmatched. Here the CDR3 reads CASSPGTGVAGYTF. As DNA, the CDR3 is TGTGCCAGCAGTCCCGGGACAGGGGTGGCTGGCTACACCTTC.

At least ten counts were recorded for this clonotype. The chain couples TRBV12-3 or TRBV12-4 to TRBJ2-5, with D tentatively TRBD2 (6 bases). The CDR3 is made up of 13 amino acids. Trimming took 3 bases from V and 9 from J, leaving 14 bases between them. This CDR3 is CASSLGTPGAQYF. CDR3 nucleotides: TGTGCCAGCAGTTTGGGGACGCCGGGGGCCCAGTACTTC.

This clonotype showed up many times. This sequence joins TRBV29-1 and TRBJ2-1, with 7 bases that match TRBD2. Per germline, CDR1 SQVTM and CDR2 ANQGSEA. J was trimmed by 6 bases and V by 5 bases; bases with no gene match: 7. CDR3 length equals 13 residues. The CDR3 spells CSVWGGRGNEQFF. The CDR3 bases are TGCAGCGTTTGGGGCGGGAGAGGCAATGAGCAGTTCTTC.

The J gene is TRBJ2-5, the V gene TRBV18; TRBD2 matches at 9 bases. Per the germline V gene, CDR1 is KGHSH and CDR2 is LQKENI. After removal of 0 bases from V and 10 bases from J, the junction contained 9 bases not matched to a gene. This CDR3 has 15 residues. The CDR3 loop reads CASSPPSGSPGSQYF. CDR3 nucleotide sequence: TGTGCCAGCTCACCACCTAGCGGGAGTCCCGGTAGCCAGTACTTC.

The rearrangement links TRBV13 to TRBJ1-5; maybe TRBD1 (5 bases). The CDR3 is made up of 14 amino acids. CDR1 is PRHDT and CDR2 is FYEKMQ in the germline V gene (reference sequence). Trimming removed 5 bases from V and 4 bases from J, with 12 bases in between. CDR3 region: CASSLGRTNQPQHF. The CDR3 DNA follows: TGTGCCAGCAGCCTGGGACGGACAAATCAGCCCCAGCATTTT. Together with reference TRBV13 and TRBJ1-5, the CDR3 gives the full variable domain: AAGVIQSPRHLIKEKRETATLKCYPIPRHDTVYWYQQGPGQDPQFLISFYEKMQSDKGSIPDRFSAQQFSDYHSELNMSSLELGDSALYFCASSLGRTNQPQHFGDGTRLSIL.

This clonotype occurred many times. V is TRBV12-3 or TRBV12-4 and J is TRBJ2-1, with 9 bases lining up with TRBD2. This CDR3 has 13 residues. V trimming: 6 bases; J trimming: 9 bases; junction bases outside the gene matches: 6. The CDR3 region has the DNA TGTGCCAGCAGCCGGGGACTAGCCATTGAGCAGTTCTTC. Translation gives CASSRGLAIEQFF.

On this clonotype: It may be a read error: a sequence one base away is much more abundant. The chain employs TRBV24-1 and TRBJ2-3; TRBD2 aligns across 7 bases. This CDR3 has 15 residues. Germline V gene data show CDR1 as KGHDR and CDR2 as SFDVKD. The J segment lost 2 bases and the V segment lost 5 bases, leaving 6 bases of the junction unmatched. As DNA, the CDR3 is TGTGCCACCAGTGTCCGAGCGGGGCCCACAGATACGCAGTATTTT. Translating it yields CATSVRAGPTDTQYF.

This clonotype was detected many times. This chain uses TRBV12-3 or TRBV12-4 with TRBJ2-7, with TRBD1 matching 10 bases. V dropped 2 bases and J dropped 4; count of bases not matched to a gene: 5. The CDR3 length is 15 residues. This chain's CDR3 is CASSLRQGAGYEQYF. The CDR3 coding sequence is TGTGCCAGCAGTTTAAGACAGGGGGCTGGGTACGAGCAGTACTTC.

This clonotype showed up many times. This chain uses TRBV27 with TRBJ2-3; D unresolved. The CDR3 has 12 amino acids. Between the trimmed V and J ends, which lost 1 base and 6 bases, there was a span of 5 bases. Germline CDR1 MNHEY, CDR2 SMNVEV (reference sequence). The CDR3 DNA follows: TGTGCCAGCAGTTTATTGGGTGATACGCAGTATTTT. Residues: CASSLLGDTQYF.

In its sample, this clonotype was seen a few times. The V call is TRBV7-2, the J call TRBJ1-5; D possibly corresponds to TRBD1 (5 bases). The V gene lost 3 bases and the J gene lost 0 bases, with 9 bases spanning the gap. Germline assignment: CDR1 SGHTA and CDR2 FQGNSA. The CDR3 is made up of 15 amino acids. CDR3: CASSLGEYSNQPQHF. The CDR3 nucleotides read TGTGCCAGCAGCTTGGGGGAATATAGCAATCAGCCCCAGCATTTT.

The rearrangement links TRBV7-9 to TRBJ1-6; TRBD1 matches 7 bases. This CDR3 contains 15 residues. Germline V gene lookup returns CDR1 SEHNR and CDR2 FQNEAQ (reference sequence). Trimming cost V 8 bases and J 9 bases; bases outside gene matches: 13. The CDR3 protein is CASGSPTGLGSPLHF. DNA for the CDR3: TGTGCCAGCGGATCCCCGACAGGGTTGGGTTCACCCCTCCACTTT.

The genes are TRBV5-4 and TRBJ2-3; 7 bases fit TRBD2. The CDR3 contains 18 residues. Looked up from germline, CDR1 is SGHNT and CDR2 is YYREEE (reference sequence). Germline trimming cut 0 bases from V and 6 bases from J; bases unmatched to any gene: 16. The CDR3 spells CASSLGGTSVAQRDTQYF. The CDR3 nucleotides read TGTGCCAGCAGCTTGGGGGGTACTAGCGTAGCTCAACGCGATACGCAGTATTTT.

About this clonotype itself: Given a much more abundant clone one base away, this may be a read error. The V call is TRBV18, the J call TRBJ1-5; the D is unclear. The CDR3 contains 13 residues. Germline loops: CDR1 KGHSH, CDR2 LQKENI. The CDR3 protein is CAGSPVSNQPQHF. The CDR3 region has the DNA TGTGCCGGCTCACCAGTTAGCAATCAGCCCCAGCATTTT.

In this sample, this clonotype turned up many times. The rearrangement uses TRBV20-1 and TRBJ2-2; 13 bases are shared with TRBD2. After removal of 6 bases from V and 5 bases from J, the junction contained 9 bases not matched to a gene. The length of the CDR3 is 16 residues. The germline V gene has CDR1 DFQATT and CDR2 SNEGSKA (reference sequence). The CDR3 region has the DNA TGCAGTGCCACAGACGGACTAGCGGGAGATACCGGGGAGCTGTTTTTT. This translates into CSATDGLAGDTGELFF.

The rearrangement uses TRBV12-3 or TRBV12-4 and TRBJ2-6, with D perhaps matching TRBD2 (6 bases). V lost 7 bases to trimming and J lost 9 bases, with 13 bases between them. This CDR3 contains 13 residues. The CDR3 DNA is TGTGCCAGCAAATCCGGGGGATACAACGTCCTGACTTTC. Translation gives CASKSGGYNVLTF.

The chain carries TRBV7-9 and TRBJ2-7; no clear D gene. The length of the CDR3 is 13 residues. The V end was cut by 4 bases, the J end by 7 bases, with 14 bases between. In germline, CDR1 is SEHNR, CDR2 FQNEAQ (reference sequence). The CDR3 spells CASSSGAAGEQYF. The CDR3 DNA reads TGTGCCAGCAGCTCCGGAGCAGCAGGAGAGCAGTACTTC.

The chain links TRBV20-1 to TRBJ2-2; the match to TRBD2 covers 10 bases. Germline lookup yields CDR1 DFQATT and CDR2 SNEGSKA (reference sequence). This CDR3 has 17 residues. After removal of 3 bases from V and 0 bases from J, the junction contained 7 bases not matched to a gene. CDR3 DNA: TGCAGTGCTAGGGCTGGCACTAGCGGGACGAACACCGGGGAGCTGTTTTTT. Encoded protein: CSARAGTSGTNTGELFF.

V is TRBV6-2 or TRBV6-3 and J is TRBJ1-5; no clear D. Trimming shortened V by 5 bases and J by 3 bases, and 11 bases separated the two germline ends. This CDR3 spans 14 amino acids. Germline loops: CDR1 MNHEY, CDR2 SVGEGT. The CDR3 protein is CASSLLLDNQPQHF. DNA for the CDR3: TGTGCCAGCAGTCTTTTACTAGACAATCAGCCCCAGCATTTT.

The chain joins TRBV5-1 to TRBJ2-7, with TRBD1 identical over 9 bases. This CDR3 region has 16 residues. Unmatched junction bases numbered 14, after V lost 4 bases and J lost 6 bases. The germline CDR1 and CDR2 sequences are SGHRS and YFSETQ. DNA of the CDR3: TGCGCCAGCAGCCTTACTCCGGGACAGGGCGTAATCGAGCAGTACTTC. Translating gives CASSLTPGQGVIEQYF. Full variable domain (outside the CDR3, taken from reference TRBV5-1 and TRBJ2-7): KAGVTQTPRYLIKTRGQQVTLSCSPISGHRSVSWYQQTPGQGLQFLFEYFSETQRNKGNFPGRFSGRQFSNSRSEMNVSTLELGDSALYLCASSLTPGQGVIEQYFGPGTRLTVT.

In regard to this clonotype: This could be a read error, since a much larger clone is one nucleotide away. This sequence joins TRBV11-2 and TRBJ1-4; no clear D. Per the germline V gene, CDR1 is SGHAT and CDR2 is FQNNGV. The CDR3 is made up of 15 amino acids. CDR3 sequence reads: CASSLTLATNEKLLF. CDR3 coding DNA: TGTGCCAGCAGCTTAACCCTAGCAACTAATGAAAAACTGCTTTTT.

The V gene is TRBV6-5, the J gene TRBJ2-7; weak D call: TRBD2 (6 bases). There are 18 residues in the CDR3. CDR1 MNHEY and CDR2 SVGAGI come from the germline V gene. V dropped 2 bases and J dropped 7 bases, with 27 bases sitting between them. DNA for the CDR3: TGTGCCAGCAGTTACCTCGGCTTAGGCCGGGACTCTAAAGGAGAGCAGTACTTC. It specifies CASSYLGLGRDSKGEQYF.

The chain combines TRBV20-1 with TRBJ2-3, with TRBD2 identical over 9 bases. Germline CDR1 is DFQATT and CDR2 is SNEGSKA (reference sequence). Unmatched junction bases numbered 7, after V lost 1 base and J lost 5 bases. The CDR3 covers 15 residues. The CDR3 sequence: CSARATSGQIDTQYF. CDR3 in DNA: TGCAGTGCTAGAGCTACTAGCGGGCAGATAGATACGCAGTATTTT.

The chain carries TRBV7-3 and TRBJ2-1; possible D gene TRBD2, 6 bases. The CDR3 runs to 15 residues. V was shortened by 4 bases and J by 7 bases, with 17 bases between the two germline ends. The germline gives CDR1 SGHTA, CDR2 FQGTGA. The CDR3 DNA reads TGTGCCAGCAGCTGGGGTTACGGAGGGTCGAATGAGCAGTTCTTC. Protein product: CASSWGYGGSNEQFF.

This clonotype was seen at least ten times. This chain links TRBV11-3 with TRBJ2-2; D is undetermined. Per germline, CDR1 SGHNT and CDR2 YENEEA. Trimming shortened V by 1 base and J by 4 bases, and 10 bases separated the two germline ends. The CDR3 runs to 15 residues. As DNA, the CDR3 is TGTGCCAGCAGCTTAGGGCGGACGGGCACCGGGGAGCTGTTTTTT. It encodes CASSLGRTGTGELFF.

This rearrangement joins TRBV9 to TRBJ2-7; 16 bases are shared with TRBD2. Trimming cost V 3 bases and J 6 bases; bases outside gene matches: 6. The CDR3 is 16 residues long. Per germline, CDR1 SGDLS and CDR2 YYNGEE. This CDR3 reads CASSESGLAGGGEQYF. CDR3 nucleotide sequence: TGTGCCAGCAGCGAGTCGGGACTAGCGGGAGGGGGCGAGCAGTACTTC.

This clonotype was found a few times. The genes are TRBV25-1 and TRBJ1-1, with 8 nucleotides matching TRBD1. V shed 6 bases and J 5 bases; nucleotides not matched to a gene: 8. Germline loops: CDR1 MGHDK, CDR2 SYGVNS. The length of the CDR3 is 14 residues. CDR3 loop: CASSVQGARTEAFF. CDR3 bases: TGTGCCAGCAGCGTCCAGGGGGCGAGAACTGAAGCTTTCTTT.

There are many counts of this clonotype. The chain couples TRBV2 to TRBJ2-5, with 9 positions matching TRBD2. The CDR3 runs 17 residues. The V gene's germline CDR1 is SNHLY and CDR2 FYNNEI. With 0 bases clipped from V and 0 bases from J, the junction kept 5 bases outside the gene matches. This chain's CDR3 is CASSEARGGLYQETQYF. In nucleotides, the CDR3 is TGTGCCAGCAGTGAAGCGCGGGGGGGGCTCTACCAAGAGACCCAGTACTTC.

This clonotype occurred a few times. The CDR3 is CASSLQRDYGYTF. The DNA of the CDR3 is TGTGCCAGCAGCCTTCAACGGGACTATGGCTACACCTTC. This chain uses TRBV7-6 with TRBJ1-2; D remains ambiguous. The ends were cut back, 5 bases at V and 3 bases at J, with 10 bases in the middle. This CDR3 has 13 amino acids. Looked up from germline, CDR1 is SGHVS and CDR2 is FNYEAQ.

This clonotype was observed a few times. The chain has TRBV4-1 and TRBJ2-7; either TRBD1 or TRBD2 may supply D (5 bases each). CDR3 length: 14 amino acids. Germline V CDR1 and CDR2: MGHRA, YSYEKL. Trimming stripped 6 bases from V and 2 bases from J, with 14 bases between. The CDR3 spells CASSTPGLPYEQYF. CDR3 bases: TGCGCCAGCAGTACACCGGGGCTCCCCTACGAGCAGTACTTC.